The present T cell receptor beta chain was sequenced within a study of T-cell memory formation after mild COVID-19. This clonotype was seen ten or more times. V was pared by 6 bases and J by 10 bases, with 19 bases of the junction left unmatched. Germline V gene data show CDR1 as MGHDK and CDR2 as SYGVNS. The CDR3 is 17 residues long. TCR alpha and TCR beta cDNA libraries carrying sample barcodes and UMIs were produced by 5'RACE using constant-segment primers. TCRdb re-derived calls from the 5' RACE reads in MiXCR, one entry per CDR3 protein. The sample has under 400,000 distinct CDR3 sequences, 25% to 30% seen once.

The sample comprised PBMCs or a T cell subset sorted from them (not recorded which). The rearrangement links TRBV25-1 to TRBJ2-1, with 9 bases aligning to TRBD2. This sequence originates from an adult woman who had mild COVID-19 (a few samples of this study predate the infection). Cell type and time point are not known. CDR3 region: CASSAPREAGGDPEQFF. The CDR3 nucleotides read TGTGCCAGCAGCGCCCCGCGGGAAGCGGGAGGCGATCCGGAGCAGTTCTTC.